The 30 T cell receptor beta chains given below trace back to one sample, sequenced in a study of blood T cell repertoires in COVID-19. Using immunoSEQ multiplex PCR, the repertoire was profiled, and TCRdb retains in-frame clones only, with some absent. Seen here are more than 350,000 clones, 80% to 90% observed once, and the top ten hold 1%. Sequenced material: PBMCs or T cells enriched from blood (not recorded which). The receptors were sampled from a man younger than 35 who had recovered from COVID-19.

This rearrangement joins TRBV14 to TRBJ2-1, with 13 bases that match TRBD2. In germline, CDR1 is SGHDN, CDR2 FVKESK. The CDR3 runs to 15 residues. V lost 4 bases to trimming and J lost 12 bases; unmatched junction nucleotides: 9. The CDR3 nucleotides read TGTGCCAGCAGCCCCGGGACTAGCGGGACCAGGGGGCAGTTCTTC. It codes for CASSPGTSGTRGQFF.

This clone has only one observation. This chain joins TRBV7-8 and TRBJ2-7; 10 bases fit TRBD1. Per germline, CDR1 SGHVS and CDR2 FQNEAQ. V lost 8 bases, J lost 6 bases, and 13 bases stayed unmatched. This CDR3 is built from 15 residues. The CDR3 here is CASGHFRDRGLEQYF. The CDR3 DNA follows: TGTGCCAGCGGCCATTTTCGGGACAGGGGTCTCGAGCAGTACTTC.

The chain is built from TRBV7-2 and TRBJ1-3; D perhaps matches TRBD1 (6 bases). Germline-derived CDR1 and CDR2 are SGHTA and FQGNSA. With 4 bases removed from V and 3 bases from J, the gap between germline ends came to 13 bases. The CDR3 length is 15 residues. CDR3: CASSSIGTNGNTIYF. As DNA, the CDR3 is TGTGCCAGCAGCTCCATCGGGACAAATGGAAACACCATATATTTT.

This clone showed up just once. The chain carries TRBV11-2 and TRBJ2-1, with 8 bases fitting TRBD1. The CDR3 is 14 amino acids. Trimming removed 4 bases from V and 3 bases from J; junction bases left unmatched: 2. Germline V lookup: CDR1 SGHAT, CDR2 FQNNGV. This CDR3 is CASSSDRGYNEQFF. CDR3 nucleotides: TGTGCCAGCAGCTCTGACAGGGGCTACAATGAGCAGTTCTTC.

The chain is built from TRBV7-3 and TRBJ2-2; weak D call: TRBD1 (6 bases). CDR1 is SGHTA and CDR2 is FQGTGA in the germline V gene. Trimming shortened V by 5 bases and J by 2 bases, and 12 bases separated the two germline ends. The CDR3 has 15 amino acids. The CDR3 coding sequence is TGTGCCAGCAGCCCCGAGGACAGTAACACCGGGGAGCTGTTTTTT. This sequence encodes CASSPEDSNTGELFF.

The genes are TRBV6-4 and TRBJ2-1; TRBD2 matches at 9 bases. CDR3 length: 14 residues. V shed 8 bases, J shed 3 bases, and the junction held 5 bases outside the gene matches. Per germline, CDR1 MRHNA and CDR2 SNTAGT. Here the CDR3 DNA reads TGTGCCAGCGGGGGACTAGCATACTACAATGAGCAGTTCTTC. It translates to CASGGLAYYNEQFF.

The gene calls are TRBV10-3 and TRBJ1-3, with TRBD1 identical over 9 bases. The CDR3 runs to 16 residues. V lost 2 bases and J lost 1; bases outside the gene matches: 3. Germline V gives CDR1 ENHRY, CDR2 SYGVKD. DNA for the CDR3: TGTGCCATCAGTGAGCCCGGGACAGGGTCTGGAAACACCATATATTTT. Amino acid sequence: CAISEPGTGSGNTIYF.

V and J are TRBV6-6 and TRBJ2-1; perhaps TRBD1 as D (6 bases). The V gene's germline CDR1 is MNHNY and CDR2 SVGAGI (reference sequence). Trimming shortened V by 6 bases and J by 5 bases, and 17 bases separated the two germline ends. This CDR3 is 15 amino acids long. The CDR3 sequence: CASSPYRTVDNEQFF. The CDR3 bases are TGTGCCAGCAGCCCCTATAGGACAGTTGACAATGAGCAGTTCTTC.

The chain couples TRBV6-2 or TRBV6-3 to TRBJ2-1; 7 bases agree with TRBD1. This CDR3 has 14 amino acids. V lost 5 bases and J lost 7; bases outside the gene matches: 8. CDR1 MNHEY and CDR2 SVGEGT come from the germline V gene. The CDR3 loop is CASSNPQGENEQFF. The CDR3 DNA reads TGTGCCAGCAGTAACCCCCAGGGGGAGAATGAGCAGTTCTTC.

The chain carries TRBV6-2 or TRBV6-3 and TRBJ1-5; 11 nucleotides line up with TRBD1. CDR3 length: 16 residues. The ends lost 5 bases at V and 6 bases at J; junction bases unmatched: 9. Germline CDR1 and CDR2: MNHEY and SVGEGT. The CDR3 protein is CASSQSRGQGVQPQHF. The CDR3 DNA sequence: TGTGCCAGCAGTCAGTCAAGGGGACAGGGGGTTCAGCCCCAGCATTTT.

The chain uses TRBV5-1 and TRBJ1-2; maybe TRBD1 (6 bases). Trimming removed 4 bases at V and 6 bases at J, with 19 bases between. This CDR3 comprises 15 residues. Germline V gives CDR1 SGHRS, CDR2 YFSETQ. Here the CDR3 reads CASSPSAGGGNGYTF. The CDR3 bases are TGCGCCAGCAGCCCCTCGGCGGGGGGCGGGAATGGCTACACCTTC.

A remark on this clone: The sample carries other DNA sequences with the same CDR3. The genes are TRBV6-5 and TRBJ2-2; possible D gene TRBD2, 5 bases. This CDR3 has 15 amino acids. V lost 6 bases and J 0 bases, leaving 11 bases between the germline ends. Germline V CDR1 and CDR2: MNHEY, SVGAGI. CDR3 in DNA: TGTGCCAGCAGCCCCCTAGCAGCGAACACCGGGGAGCTGTTTTTT. It codes for CASSPLAANTGELFF.

Details on this clone: Compared with germline, one end of the junction differs, possibly owing to a read error. The V and J genes are TRBV28 and TRBJ1-5; tentatively, D is TRBD1 (5 bases). This CDR3 has 14 amino acids. CDR1 is MDHEN and CDR2 is SYDVKM in the germline V gene. The CDR3 loop is CASDTGLGNRPQHF. The CDR3 DNA follows: TGTGCCAGTGATACAGGTTTAGGGAATCGGCCCCAGCATTTT.

J is TRBJ1-2 and V is TRBV19, with a tentative D call TRBD1 (5 bases). Germline values: CDR1 LNHDA, CDR2 SQIVND (reference sequence). The V and J ends lost 8 bases and 2 bases respectively, with 12 bases between them. This CDR3 contains 13 residues. The CDR3 is CASSTGRNYGYTF. CDR3 bases: TGTGCCAGTTCAACAGGACGAAACTATGGCTACACCTTC.

The chain links TRBV19 to TRBJ2-7, with 7 nucleotides matching TRBD1. Unmatched junction bases numbered 9, after V lost 2 bases and J lost 5 bases. The CDR3 is 15 residues long. Germline V lookup: CDR1 LNHDA, CDR2 SQIVND (reference sequence). This CDR3 is CASSITPTGAHEQYF. The DNA for the CDR3 is TGTGCCAGTAGTATAACACCTACAGGGGCCCACGAGCAGTACTTC.

The V gene is TRBV19, the J gene TRBJ1-4; 8 bases are shared with TRBD1. CDR1 is LNHDA, CDR2 SQIVND, per germline (reference sequence). The CDR3 extends over 15 amino acids. With 7 bases clipped from V and 7 bases from J, the junction kept 11 bases outside the gene matches. Here the CDR3 reads CASTPGQGAGEKLFF. For the CDR3, the DNA is TGTGCCAGTACCCCCGGCCAGGGGGCCGGTGAAAAACTGTTTTTT.

Here the CDR3 reads CASRESSYEQYF. CDR3 nucleotides: TGTGCCAGCCGGGAGAGCTCCTACGAGCAGTACTTC. V and J are TRBV6-5 and TRBJ2-7; perhaps TRBD2 as D (6 bases). Per germline, CDR1 MNHEY and CDR2 SVGAGI. There are 12 residues in the CDR3. V was pared by 8 bases and J by 0 bases, with 8 bases between.

V usage is TRBV19 and J usage is TRBJ1-4; D unresolved. This CDR3 comprises 14 residues. CDR1 and CDR2 from the germline V gene are LNHDA and SQIVND (reference sequence). Trimming pared 3 bases from V and 6 bases from J, leaving 11 bases between. The CDR3 protein is CASSIPGMDEKLFF. CDR3 DNA sequence: TGTGCCAGTAGTATCCCAGGTATGGATGAAAAACTGTTTTTT.

This rearrangement joins TRBV30 to TRBJ1-1, with a tentative D call TRBD1 (5 bases). In germline, CDR1 is GTSNPN, CDR2 SVGIG (reference sequence). The CDR3 totals 16 residues. V dropped 0 bases and J dropped 0 bases, with 14 bases sitting between them. This CDR3 reads CAWSVPRDGLNTEAFF. The CDR3 region has the DNA TGTGCCTGGAGTGTACCGCGGGACGGATTGAACACTGAAGCTTTCTTT.

The rearrangement uses TRBV6-1 and TRBJ1-1, with TRBD1 as a possible D gene (6 bases). The CDR3 is made up of 12 amino acids. Trimming took 2 bases from V and 11 from J, leaving 12 bases between them. Germline values: CDR1 MNHNS, CDR2 SASEGT. CDR3 sequence: CASSELQGVAFF. In nucleotides, the CDR3 is TGTGCCAGCAGTGAACTACAGGGTGTGGCTTTCTTT.

The chain couples TRBV28 to TRBJ2-5; 14 bases agree with TRBD2. The germline V gene encodes CDR1 MDHEN and CDR2 SYDVKM. This CDR3 comprises 16 residues. After removal of 5 bases from V and 5 bases from J, the junction contained 7 bases not matched to a gene. The CDR3 bases are TGTGCCAGCAGTCCTCAGACTAGCGGGAGGGGGGAGACCCAGTACTTC. The encoded protein is CASSPQTSGRGETQYF.

The rearrangement uses TRBV9 and TRBJ2-4, with 8 bases matching TRBD2. The germline V gene has CDR1 SGDLS and CDR2 YYNGEE. The CDR3 is 16 residues long. The ends lost 4 bases at V and 6 bases at J; junction bases unmatched: 12. CDR3 coding DNA: TGTGCCAGCAGCCCACAGAGCGGGAGCATAGGAAACATTCAGTACTTC. Its protein is CASSPQSGSIGNIQYF.

This clone was recorded only once. The gene calls are TRBV27 and TRBJ2-7; 12 bases line up with TRBD2. This CDR3 spans 15 amino acids. Germline CDR1 and CDR2: MNHEY and SMNVEV (reference sequence). V lost 3 bases to trimming and J lost 7 bases; unmatched junction nucleotides: 7. The CDR3: CASSFFSSGGGEQYF. The CDR3 nucleotides are TGTGCCAGCAGTTTTTTTTCTAGCGGGGGGGGAGAGCAGTACTTC.

The V and J genes are TRBV5-5 and TRBJ2-2; TRBD2 agrees at 12 bases. Germline V gives CDR1 SGHKS, CDR2 YYEKEE (reference sequence). This CDR3 has 17 amino acids. Unmatched junction bases numbered 6, after V lost 1 base and J lost 5 bases. The CDR3, as DNA: TGTGCCAGCAGCTTGACCCTTCTAGCGGGAGGGACCGGGGAGCTGTTTTTT. It translates to CASSLTLLAGGTGELFF.

The rearrangement links TRBV11-3 to TRBJ2-1; 9 bases are a match to TRBD1. Germline V gene data show CDR1 as SGHNT and CDR2 as YENEEA. V trimming: 0 bases; J trimming: 3 bases; junction bases outside the gene matches: 0. This CDR3 has 15 amino acids. This chain's CDR3 is CASSLEGQGYNEQFF. The CDR3 region has the DNA TGTGCCAGCAGCTTAGAGGGACAGGGCTACAATGAGCAGTTCTTC.

V is TRBV5-1 and J is TRBJ1-2; TRBD1 might be the D (6 bases). Trimming cost V 2 bases and J 6 bases, with 17 bases left between them. The CDR3 runs to 15 residues. Germline V lookup: CDR1 SGHRS, CDR2 YFSETQ. The CDR3 loop is CASSFLQGYGNGYTF. In DNA, the CDR3 is TGCGCCAGCAGCTTTTTACAGGGATACGGGAATGGCTACACCTTC.

The rearrangement joins TRBV7-9 to TRBJ1-2; D remains ambiguous. The germline V gene encodes CDR1 SEHNR and CDR2 FQNEAQ (reference sequence). The CDR3 totals 13 residues. V lost 7 bases and J 8 bases, leaving 17 bases between the germline ends. This CDR3 is CASTPEGVGGYTF. For the CDR3, the DNA is TGTGCCAGCACCCCTGAGGGTGTTGGGGGCTACACCTTC.

This clone was observed once. The rearrangement joins TRBV4-3 to TRBJ1-2, with D uncertain. This CDR3 spans 13 amino acids. Germline CDR1 LGHNA, CDR2 YSLEER. V dropped 2 bases and J dropped 8 bases, with 12 bases sitting between them. The CDR3 is CASSQWGGHGYTF. The CDR3 nucleotides are TGCGCCAGCAGCCAATGGGGAGGGCACGGCTACACCTTC.

The rearrangement joins TRBV9 to TRBJ1-6; the match to TRBD1 covers 8 bases. CDR3 size: 17 residues. V lost 3 bases and J lost 0; bases outside the gene matches: 5. CDR1 and CDR2 from the germline V gene are SGDLS and YYNGEE. The CDR3 spells CASSGWTGSSYNSPLHF. The CDR3 DNA is TGTGCCAGCAGCGGCTGGACAGGGAGCTCCTATAATTCACCCCTCCACTTT. Full variable domain (outside the CDR3, taken from reference TRBV9 and TRBJ1-6): DSGVTQTPKHLITATGQRVTLRCSPRSGDLSVYWYQQSLDQGLQFLIQYYNGEERAKGNILERFSAQQFPDLHSELNLSSLELGDSALYFCASSGWTGSSYNSPLHFGNGTRLTVT.

The chain links TRBV11-2 to TRBJ2-5, with D perhaps matching TRBD2 (7 bases). CDR1 and CDR2 from the germline V gene are SGHAT and FQNNGV. The CDR3 loop spans 18 amino acids. Trimming took 1 base from V and 4 from J, leaving 22 bases between them. CDR3 protein: CASSLVGGALALGETQYF. In DNA, the CDR3 is TGTGCCAGCAGCTTAGTGGGGGGGGCCCTCGCCCTAGGAGAGACCCAGTACTTC.